The TCR beta chain described here comes from a study of graft-versus-host responses after intestinal transplantation. Turning to the study itself: Transplant types were multivisceral, liver-intestinal, or isolated intestinal. Findings and limits, study-wide: Within allografts, high graft-versus-host to host-versus-graft clonal ratios were seen among patients with graft-donor T cell macrochimerism.

Comment on this clone: Its target is unknown.

The protocol was immunoSEQ multiplex PCR, while the TCRdb copy is restricted to in-frame clones and leaves out a portion. This table has some 4,300 clones, about 70% appearing once. From the graft tissue, intraepithelial and lamina propria lymphocytes were released through processing. CDR1 and CDR2 (germline): SEHNR, FQNEAQ (reference sequence). CDR3 length: 15 amino acids. V was clipped by 1 base and J by 1 base, with 10 bases between them. This receptor was identified in a human patient who received an intestinal transplant, so some T cells may come from the graft donor. The chain recombines TRBV7-9 with TRBJ1-1, with D uncertain. Sequencing used ileum tissue, obtained about 350 days after intestinal transplantation. CDR3: CASSLGGDPNTEAFF. CDR3 DNA sequence: TGTGCCAGCAGCTTAGGGGGAGACCCGAACACTGAAGCTTTCTTT. The full variable domain, rest sourced from reference TRBV7-9 and TRBJ1-1, is DTGVSQNPRHKITKRGQNVTFRCDPISEHNRLYWYRQTLGQGPEFLTYFQNEAQLEKSRLLSDRFSAERPKGSFSTLEIQRTEQGDSAMYLCASSLGGDPNTEAFFGQGTRLTVV.